The source of this T cell receptor (beta chain) is a study of T cell responses to AZD1222 COVID-19 vaccine. The CDR3 has 13 amino acids. Looked up from germline, CDR1 is LGHDT and CDR2 is YNNKEL (reference sequence). V gave up 5 bases and J gave up 7 bases, with 14 bases separating them. Whole-study results and caveats: Breadth and depth of Spike-specific TCRs rose after two AZD1222 doses.

Notes on this clone: What it binds is not known.

The assay was immunoSEQ multiplex PCR, and TCRdb's table has in-frame clones only and misses some. The sample lists over 60,000 clones; over 75% were seen once. Specimen: peripheral blood, collected on day 0 of AZD1222 vaccination. The gene calls are TRBV3-1 (or the pseudogene TRBV3-2) and TRBJ1-1, with D possibly TRBD1 on 5 matching bases. The origin of this receptor is an adult in good health. The CDR3 loop is CASSGSGKVEAFF. CDR3 DNA: TGTGCCAGCAGCGGGTCAGGGAAAGTTGAAGCTTTCTTT.